This T cell receptor beta chain was captured in a study of spatial heterogeneity in lung cancer. Study background: Unique TCR and UMI combinations averaged more than ten appearances each in raw reads. Notes on the study in general: In blood, ubiquitous expanded tumor TCRs appeared more at resection than follow-up.

This clonotype came up many times. Its target is unknown. Trimming removed 0 bases from V and 0 bases from J, with 12 bases in between. This CDR3 has 16 amino acids. The germline gives CDR1 MNHNY, CDR2 SVGAGI (reference sequence). Time point noted: sample taken at primary tumor resection. Whole RNA, which was extracted from tumor, nontumor lung tissue or frozen PBMC, was sequenced without any cell sorting. Untreated early-stage non-small cell lung cancer patients, approximately 76 in total, were the donors. A distinct unique molecular identifier was carried by each TCR cDNA molecule. TCRdb reanalysed the 5' RACE reads using MiXCR and keeps one entry per CDR3 protein. Of about 50,000 distinct CDR3 sequences listed, roughly 7.2% were seen once; the top ten hold 10% to 15%.

The sequencing used PBMCs, collected at surgery. The chain links TRBV6-6 to TRBJ2-7; a weak D match, TRBD2 (5 bases). This TCR came from a female donor with early-stage non-small cell lung cancer. Here the CDR3 reads CASSYSAGMSSYEQYF. The DNA for the CDR3 is TGTGCCAGCAGTTACTCGGCGGGTATGAGCTCCTACGAGCAGTACTTC.